These T cell receptor beta chains were read from a single sample in a study of identical twins. TCRdb re-analysed the 5' RACE reads in MiXCR, keeping a single row per CDR3 protein. Among 400,000 to 650,000 distinct CDR3 sequences listed, less than 25% were seen once. This sample was also put to use in a study of T cells expressing NK-cell markers.

The sequencing input was CD4+ T cells sorted from blood. The receptors stem from a woman aged 18-29 years in good health. Both conserved end residues are part of each CDR3. The order of the fields is J gene, V gene, CDR3 protein.

>TRBJ2-3|TRBV18
CASSPPQDNTQYF
>TRBJ1-1|TRBV7-3
CASSPGGANTEAFF
>TRBJ2-3|TRBV9
CASSVTSLNRQGRNTDTQYF
>TRBJ2-5|TRBV2
CASRVETQYF
>TRBJ2-1|TRBV3-1
CASSPRLAGDDNEQFF
>TRBJ2-7|TRBV20-1
CSARDISEHVYEQYF
>TRBJ2-5|TRBV27
CASSPRAGGLRKETQYF
>TRBJ2-5|TRBV6-1
CASSEVRETQYF
>TRBJ2-4|TRBV10-3
CAISVDRAKNIQYF
>TRBJ2-6|TRBV11-2
CASSPNPDWSSGANVLTF
>TRBJ2-1|TRBV20-1
CSTKGGDEQFF